This TCR beta chain originates from a study of Graves' ophthalmopathy and Graves' hyperthyroidism. In this sample, this clonotype turned up many times. Its cognate antigen is unknown. This CDR3 is 17 amino acids long. Trimming at V came to 2 bases and at J to 2 bases, leaving 4 bases not matched to a gene. CDR1 is SGHVS, CDR2 FNYEAQ, per germline. The authors amplified TCR beta CDR3 regions, and they did so from RNA transcripts for repertoire sequencing. First-round RT-PCR employed HTBI primers, with a second-round multiplex PCR after it. TCRdb re-called the multiplex PCR reads through MiXCR, storing one row per CDR3 protein. Of 450,000 or so distinct CDR3 sequences listed, around 14% are singletons. Overall study results and limits: Most thyroid clonotypes expanded beyond 0.001 frequency were also found in blood.

Moderate-to-severe activity, CAS ≥3, NOSPECS ≥4 and a duration under 3 months were seen in donors with ophthalmopathy. The chain combines TRBV7-6 with TRBJ2-6; TRBD1 matches at 9 bases. This sequence was found in a young woman with Graves' ophthalmopathy. Sequencing was performed on blood. The CDR3 loop reads CASSLSTGGPGANVLTF. Here the CDR3 DNA reads TGTGCCAGCAGCTTATCGACAGGGGGACCTGGGGCCAACGTCCTGACTTTC.